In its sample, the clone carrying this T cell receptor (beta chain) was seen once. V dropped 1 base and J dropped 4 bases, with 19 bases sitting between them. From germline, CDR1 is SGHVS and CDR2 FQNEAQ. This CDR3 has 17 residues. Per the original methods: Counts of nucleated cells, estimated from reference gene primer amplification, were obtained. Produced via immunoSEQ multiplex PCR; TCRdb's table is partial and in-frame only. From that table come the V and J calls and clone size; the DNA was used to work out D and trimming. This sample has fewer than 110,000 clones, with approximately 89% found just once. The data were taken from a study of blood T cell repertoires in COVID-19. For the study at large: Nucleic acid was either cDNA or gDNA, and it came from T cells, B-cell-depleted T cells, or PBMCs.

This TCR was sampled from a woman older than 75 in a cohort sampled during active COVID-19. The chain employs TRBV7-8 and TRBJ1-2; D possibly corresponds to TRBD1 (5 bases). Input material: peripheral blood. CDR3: CASSLDGQGRAPYGYTF. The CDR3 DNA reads TGTGCCAGCAGCTTAGACGGTCAGGGCCGCGCTCCCTATGGCTACACCTTC.